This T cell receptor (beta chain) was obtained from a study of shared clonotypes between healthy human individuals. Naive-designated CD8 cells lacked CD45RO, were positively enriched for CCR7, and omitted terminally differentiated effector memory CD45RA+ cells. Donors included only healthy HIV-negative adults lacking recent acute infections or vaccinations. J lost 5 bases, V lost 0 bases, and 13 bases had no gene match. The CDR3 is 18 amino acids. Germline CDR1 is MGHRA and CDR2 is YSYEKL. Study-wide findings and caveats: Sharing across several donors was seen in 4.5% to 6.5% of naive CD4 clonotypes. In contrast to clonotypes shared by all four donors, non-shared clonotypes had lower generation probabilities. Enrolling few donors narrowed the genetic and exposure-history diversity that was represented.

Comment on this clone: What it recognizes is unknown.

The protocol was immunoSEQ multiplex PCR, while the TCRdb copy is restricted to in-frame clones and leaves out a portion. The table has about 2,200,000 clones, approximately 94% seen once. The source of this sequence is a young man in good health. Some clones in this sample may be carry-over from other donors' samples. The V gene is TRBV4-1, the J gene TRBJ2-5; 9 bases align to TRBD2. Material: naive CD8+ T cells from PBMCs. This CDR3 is CASSQERVGGREMETQYF. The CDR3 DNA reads TGCGCCAGCAGCCAAGAGAGGGTTGGCGGGAGGGAAATGGAGACCCAGTACTTC.